These T cell receptor beta chains were read from a single sample in a study of blood T cell repertoires in COVID-19. This table comes from immunoSEQ multiplex PCR, and its TCRdb copy is limited to in-frame clones, with some not included. The sample includes a few hundred thousand clones, roughly 80% seen only once; the top ten take roughly 3.2%. Sequenced sample: peripheral blood. The source is a woman aged 18-30 years with acute or convalescent COVID-19. Each CDR3 is given with its conserved first and last residue. The D gene is left open where the match is weak. Clone size is given for some rows only: seen once, a few or many times, or a class if the clone is expanded.

>TRBD1|-|TRBV7-9|TRBJ1-6
TGTGCCAGCAGCTTGGACAGGGTAAATTCACCCCTCCACTTT
CASSLDRVNSPLHF
>-|-|TRBV5-1|TRBJ1-2
TGCGCCAGCAGCTTGGTGACCCCAGGGGAGTATGGCTACACCTTC
CASSLVTPGEYGYTF
>-|-|TRBV6-5|TRBJ1-5
TGTGCCAGTTGGGCAGTCAGCAATCAGCCCCAGCATTTT
CASWAVSNQPQHF
>-|-|TRBV7-3|TRBJ1-5
TGTGCCAGCAGCTTAAGGGCCCCAAACAGGGTTAATCAGCCCCAGCATTTT
CASSLRAPNRVNQPQHF
>-|-|TRBV11-3|TRBJ2-1
TGTGCCAGTCGTAAATACGGGAGTAATGAGCAGTTCTTC
CASRKYGSNEQFF
>-|-|TRBV5-6|TRBJ2-4
TGTGCCAGCAGCTTCTACAGTCTTCAGGCCAAAAACATTCAGTACTTC
CASSFYSLQAKNIQYF
>TRBD2|-|TRBV13|TRBJ2-3
TGTGCCAGCAGCGCGGGACTAGCGGGAGGCACGCAGTATTTT
CASSAGLAGGTQYF
>-|once|TRBV4-2|TRBJ1-4
TGTGCCAGCAGCCAAGTAGGGGGTGGAAGGGGAAATGAAAAACTGTTTTTT
CASSQVGGGRGNEKLFF
>TRBD1|once|TRBV7-2|TRBJ1-2
TGTGCCAGCAGCTTAGGGGACAGGGGGCTAGGTGGCTACACCTTC
CASSLGDRGLGGYTF
>-|-|TRBV7-3|TRBJ1-1
TGTGCCAGCAGTACTGACAGCTACACTGAAGCTTTCTTT
CASSTDSYTEAFF
>TRBD2|-|TRBV10-3|TRBJ2-1
TGTGCCATCAGTGAAGGCGGGAGGGCCTGGGATGAGCAGTTCTTC
CAISEGGRAWDEQFF
>-|-|TRBV6-2/TRBV6-3|TRBJ2-7
TGTGCCAGCAGTTACTCGAATGTGGCATCCTACGAGCAGTACTTC
CASSYSNVASYEQYF
>TRBD2|-|TRBV30|TRBJ2-5
TGTGCCTGGGGGGGGAGTAGCGGGAGTTTCGGGGAGACCCAGTACTTC
CAWGGSSGSFGETQYF
>TRBD2|-|TRBV4-3|TRBJ2-1
TGCGCCAGCAGCCAAGATCGGACTAGCAGAAACAATGAGCAGTTCTTC
CASSQDRTSRNNEQFF
>-|-|TRBV11-3|TRBJ1-5
TGTGCCAGCAGCTTCCGGGACCATTCGGAGGGTATCCATCAGCCCCAGCATTTT
CASSFRDHSEGIHQPQHF
>TRBD1|-|TRBV5-6|TRBJ1-5
TGTGCCCCGGAGGACAGGCGCCAATATAGCAATCAGCCCCAGCATTTT
CAPEDRRQYSNQPQHF
>TRBD2|few|TRBV6-5|TRBJ2-1
TGTGCCAGCAGTTCCCTAGCGGTCTACAATGAGCAGTTCTTC
CASSSLAVYNEQFF
>-|-|TRBV27|TRBJ1-2
TGTGCCAGCAGCCCCGACACGGCAGGGGCCGCCACCTATGGCTATGGCTACACCTTC
CASSPDTAGAATYGYGYTF
>-|-|TRBV9|TRBJ2-7
TGTGCCAGCAGCGTGGGGGGAGTAAGCTACGAGCAGTACTTC
CASSVGGVSYEQYF
>TRBD1|-|TRBV15|TRBJ1-4
TGTGCCACCAGCAGAACCCGCTGGACAGGTCAAAATGAAAAACTGTTTTTT
CATSRTRWTGQNEKLFF
>-|once|TRBV28|TRBJ1-3
TGTGCCAGCAGTATCCGCCCCGGGGGGTCGGCTGGAAACACCATATATTTT
CASSIRPGGSAGNTIYF
>-|once|TRBV29-1|TRBJ1-3
TGCAGCGTTCAAGGCGGCTCTGGAAACACCATATATTTT
CSVQGGSGNTIYF
>TRBD1|-|TRBV5-1|TRBJ1-1
TGCGCCAGCAGCCATGGACAGGCACGTAGCATGAACACTGAAGCTTTCTTT
CASSHGQARSMNTEAFF
>-|-|TRBV27|TRBJ2-7
TGTGCCAGTTCCCCAGGGGTTGTCTACGAGCAGTACTTC
CASSPGVVYEQYF
>-|-|TRBV10-2|TRBJ1-2
TGCGCCAGCAGTGCAGGGGATGGCTACACCTTC
CASSAGDGYTF
>TRBD1|-|TRBV29-1|TRBJ2-7
TGCAGCGTTGAAGGGTCGGGACAGGGGAGCTACGAGCAGTACTTC
CSVEGSGQGSYEQYF
>TRBD2|-|TRBV3-1/TRBV3-2|TRBJ2-2
TGTGCCAGCAGCCAAGGTCCCAATGGCGGGAGGCGGGGCACCGGGGAGCTGTTTTTT
CASSQGPNGGRRGTGELFF
>-|-|TRBV21-1|TRBJ1-2
TGTGCCAGCAGTTACCTCCCGGGACAGTTAAACTATGGCTACACCTTC
CASSYLPGQLNYGYTF
>-|-|TRBV4-3|TRBJ2-7
TGCGCCAGCAGCCCATCAACAGGTTGGGGCTCCTACGAGCAGTACTTC
CASSPSTGWGSYEQYF
>TRBD1|-|TRBV6-5|TRBJ1-1
TGTGCCAGCGGGCAACAGGGGGCGAACACTGAAGCTTTCTTT
CASGQQGANTEAFF
>TRBD1|-|TRBV10-3|TRBJ2-2
TGTGCCATCAGTGGGCCGGGACAGATTGAGCTCGGGGAGCTGTTTTTT
CAISGPGQIELGELFF
>TRBD2|-|TRBV27|TRBJ2-1
TGTGCCAGCTACCTAACCGGCGGGACTAGCGGGACCTACAGGACCTACAATGAGCAGTTCTTC
CASYLTGGTSGTYRTYNEQFF
>-|-|TRBV10-3|TRBJ2-4
TGTGCCATCAGTGAGACCCGCCTCGGAGGGTTAGGGGACATTCAGTACTTC
CAISETRLGGLGDIQYF